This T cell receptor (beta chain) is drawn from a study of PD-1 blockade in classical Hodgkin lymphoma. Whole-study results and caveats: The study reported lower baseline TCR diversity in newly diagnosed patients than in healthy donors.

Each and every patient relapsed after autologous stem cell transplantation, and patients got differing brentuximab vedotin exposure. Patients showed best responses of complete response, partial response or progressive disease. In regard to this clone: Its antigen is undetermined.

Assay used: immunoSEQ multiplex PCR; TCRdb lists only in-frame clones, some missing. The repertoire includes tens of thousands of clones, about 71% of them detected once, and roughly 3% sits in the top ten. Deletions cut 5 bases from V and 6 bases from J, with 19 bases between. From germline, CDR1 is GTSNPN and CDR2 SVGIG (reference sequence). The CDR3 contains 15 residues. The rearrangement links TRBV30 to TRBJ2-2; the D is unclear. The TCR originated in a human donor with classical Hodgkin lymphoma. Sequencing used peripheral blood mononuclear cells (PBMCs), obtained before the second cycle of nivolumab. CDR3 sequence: CAWDTVGYSAGELFF. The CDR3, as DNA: TGTGCCTGGGACACGGTTGGCTATTCGGCCGGGGAGCTGTTTTTT.